The following is a T cell receptor beta chain sequence with its context. These data belong to a study of blood T cell repertoires in COVID-19. The wider study: Material from acute and convalescent COVID-19 was sourced from the United States, Italy and Spain.

Original handling: Estimation of nucleated cell counts relied on the amplification of reference gene primers. TCRdb's copy holds only in-frame clones and misses some; the assay was immunoSEQ multiplex PCR. From that table come the V and J calls and clone size; the DNA was used to work out D and trimming. The profile shows 25,000 to 30,000 clones, 77% of them singletons. CDR1 is SGHRS, CDR2 YFSETQ, per germline. The V gene end was trimmed by 4 bases and the J gene end by 7 bases; junction bases not matched to a gene: 7. The CDR3 runs to 15 residues. Sequencing was carried out using peripheral blood. V usage is TRBV5-1 and J usage is TRBJ2-2, with 10 bases aligning to TRBD1. The sequence was collected from an elderly man with active or convalescent COVID-19. The DNA of the CDR3 is TGCGCCAGCAGCCGGGGACAGGGGAGGTTCGGGGAGCTGTTTTTT. It translates to CASSRGQGRFGELFF. Full variable domain (outside the CDR3, taken from reference TRBV5-1 and TRBJ2-2): KAGVTQTPRYLIKTRGQQVTLSCSPISGHRSVSWYQQTPGQGLQFLFEYFSETQRNKGNFPGRFSGRQFSNSRSEMNVSTLELGDSALYLCASSRGQGRFGELFFGEGSRLTVL.